Below, 10 T cell receptor beta chains from the same sample are listed, as sequenced in a study of shared clonotypes between healthy human individuals. Measured with immunoSEQ multiplex PCR; TCRdb has only the in-frame clones, and not every one. The sample has 950,000 to 1,300,000 clones; more than 65% are singletons. Sequences were obtained from memory CD4+ T cells sorted from blood. The subset was: CD45RA-negative fraction. The receptor source for this set is a man younger than 30 in good health.

This clone was counted only a few times. This chain joins TRBV30 and TRBJ1-6, with unresolved D. Germline V gene data show CDR1 as GTSNPN and CDR2 as SVGIG (reference sequence). The CDR3 contains 11 residues. V lost 6 bases and J 5 bases, leaving 5 bases between the germline ends. In DNA, the CDR3 is TGTGCCTGTGTAGATAATTCACCCCTCCACTTT. Protein sequence: CACVDNSPLHF.

Notes on this clone: At one of its ends the junction is not consistent with the germline gene, which may arise from a read error. The J gene is TRBJ2-1, the V gene TRBV5-1; 7 nucleotides align to TRBD1. CDR3 length equals 17 residues. Germline CDR1 SGHRS, CDR2 YFSETQ. The CDR3 sequence is CASSLGHSGQPYNEQFF. CDR3 DNA: TGCGCCAGCAGTTTGGGGCATTCGGGACAGCCTTACAATGAGCAGTTCTTC.

The chain carries TRBV10-3 and TRBJ1-1, with D perhaps matching TRBD1 (6 bases). Germline CDR1 reads ENHRY; CDR2 reads SYGVKD. The CDR3 extends over 13 amino acids. Trimming took 8 bases from V and 2 from J, leaving 12 bases between them. The CDR3 DNA follows: TGTGCCATCGGGGGGACATCTAACACTGAAGCTTTCTTT. It is translated as CAIGGTSNTEAFF.

The chain links TRBV7-9 to TRBJ2-5, with D tentatively TRBD2 (5 bases). Germline assignment: CDR1 SEHNR and CDR2 FQNEAQ (reference sequence). Trimming removed 6 bases from V and 4 bases from J, with 9 bases in between. The length of the CDR3 is 12 residues. CDR3 sequence (DNA): TGTGCCAGCAGTAGCGAGCGAGAGACCCAGTACTTC. It specifies CASSSERETQYF.

This clone has at least ten counts. The V and J genes are TRBV2 and TRBJ2-7; 10 bases are a match to TRBD2. CDR3 length: 19 amino acids. V trimming: 8 bases; J trimming: 2 bases; junction bases outside the gene matches: 21. Germline V gene sequence: CDR1 SNHLY, CDR2 FYNNEI. The CDR3 DNA reads as TGTGCCAGCTTCTTCCCCGCTAGCGGGGGCGACGCCAAACCCTACGAGCAGTACTTC. Protein product: CASFFPASGGDAKPYEQYF.

The chain has TRBV12-5 and TRBJ2-3; weak D call: TRBD2 (5 bases). Germline values: CDR1 LGHNT, CDR2 FRNRAP. V gave up 7 bases and J gave up 2 bases, with 13 bases separating them. The CDR3 has 14 amino acids. CDR3 residues: CASVSGLHTDTQYF. The CDR3 DNA follows: TGTGCTAGTGTAAGCGGACTGCACACAGATACGCAGTATTTT.

The chain employs TRBV27 and TRBJ2-1; 11 bases line up with TRBD2. Per the germline V gene, CDR1 is MNHEY and CDR2 is SMNVEV (reference sequence). Trimming removed 3 bases from V and 4 bases from J; junction bases left unmatched: 11. The CDR3 has 18 amino acids. The CDR3 protein is CASSFLNRGLAVYNEQFF. CDR3 in DNA: TGTGCCAGCAGTTTTCTTAATCGGGGACTAGCGGTATACAATGAGCAGTTCTTC.

This clone was seen a few times. The germline gene is not matched at one end of the junction; a read error may be the cause. The rearrangement uses TRBV10-3 and TRBJ2-1; D perhaps matches TRBD2 (6 bases). The CDR3 has 14 residues. The germline CDR1 and CDR2 sequences are ENHRY and SYGVKD. CDR3 sequence: CAISGTPDYGEQFF. In DNA, the CDR3 is TGTGCCATTAGTGGGACCCCGGACTATGGTGAGCAGTTCTTC.

Only one count was recorded for this clone. This chain links TRBV30 with TRBJ2-2; 7 bases are shared with TRBD2. V dropped 7 bases and J dropped 1; count of bases not matched to a gene: 6. CDR3 length: 14 amino acids. Germline CDR1 is GTSNPN and CDR2 is SVGIG (reference sequence). CDR3 nucleotide sequence: TGTGCCTCACCCGGGACTAAGAACACCGGGGAGCTGTTTTTT. Translated, it gives CASPGTKNTGELFF.

The CDR3 region has the DNA TGTGCCAGCAGTTCTCGACAGGGGCCCCCTGAAGCTTTCTTT. This gives the protein CASSSRQGPPEAFF. V usage is TRBV2 and J usage is TRBJ1-1; 8 bases align to TRBD1. Germline-derived CDR1 and CDR2 are SNHLY and FYNNEI. J lost 6 bases, V lost 5 bases, and 8 bases had no gene match. The CDR3 loop spans 14 amino acids.